The clone carrying this T cell receptor (beta chain) was seen ten or more times. Antigen specificity is unknown. These data are taken from a study of neurological immune-mediated disorders. Study conclusions and caveats: HTLV-1-associated myelopathy led in TCR clonal expansion, while multiple sclerosis ranked lowest, below healthy controls. Clinical features showed no association with the multiple sclerosis repertoire cluster, and MRI features showed none either.

Synthesis of cDNA was accomplished via 5'RACE employing 10-nucleotide random UMIs. MiXCR, applied by TCRdb to the 5' RACE reads, yields one record per CDR3 protein. The sample records around 70,000 distinct CDR3 sequences, roughly 5.6% being singletons. This CDR3 has 13 residues. CDR1 DFQATT and CDR2 SNEGSKA come from the germline V gene (reference sequence). Trimming took off 7 bases at V and 6 bases at J, with 18 bases between the two ends. The TCR comes from a woman aged 25 to 39 with multiple sclerosis. Specimen: PBMCs. The chain recombines TRBV20-1 with TRBJ1-2; unclear D gene. Here the CDR3 DNA reads TGCAGTGGTTACCCGGGAAGTGTGGATGGCTACACCTTC. Its protein is CSGYPGSVDGYTF.